The 4 T cell receptor beta chains in this list originate from one sample, sequenced in a study of blood T cell repertoires in COVID-19. Method: immunoSEQ multiplex PCR; TCRdb's copy keeps in-frame clones and lacks some. This table holds about 250,000 clones, 80% to 90% found once. The sample taken for sequencing was PBMCs or T cells enriched from blood (not recorded which). The receptor set was obtained from a woman in her late teens or twenties who had recovered from COVID-19.

This clone was detected a few times. The chain has TRBV10-3 and TRBJ1-6; perhaps TRBD1 as D (5 bases). Germline CDR1 and CDR2: ENHRY and SYGVKD. The CDR3 is 14 amino acids. V was cut by 5 bases and J by 13 bases, with 18 bases left in between. DNA for the CDR3: TGTGCCATCAGTCCGAACCCACAGGCCCAGCCCCTCCACTTT. This encodes CAISPNPQAQPLHF.

The rearrangement joins TRBV6-5 to TRBJ1-4; 7 bases are a match to TRBD1. The CDR3 runs to 12 residues. Germline V lookup: CDR1 MNHEY, CDR2 SVGAGI. After removal of 4 bases from V and 8 bases from J, the junction contained 1 base not matched to a gene. The CDR3 region is CASSLQGEKLFF. The CDR3 DNA is TGTGCCAGCAGTTTACAGGGGGAAAAACTGTTTTTT.

The gene calls are TRBV19 and TRBJ1-4, with 7 bases fitting TRBD1. The germline gives CDR1 LNHDA, CDR2 SQIVND (reference sequence). There are 14 residues in the CDR3. Losses at the gene ends were 4 bases for V and 11 bases for J; bases not matched to a gene: 10. The CDR3 DNA reads TGTGCCAGTAGTACGACCCGACAGGGATCTAAACTGTTTTTT. This gives the protein CASSTTRQGSKLFF.

V usage is TRBV30 and J usage is TRBJ1-1; 7 bases line up with TRBD1. This CDR3 region has 12 residues. From germline, CDR1 is GTSNPN and CDR2 SVGIG (reference sequence). V lost 5 bases to trimming and J lost 3 bases; unmatched junction nucleotides: 3. As DNA, the CDR3 is TGTGCCTGGCGACAGGGTGACACTGAAGCTTTCTTT. Translating it yields CAWRQGDTEAFF.